This T cell receptor beta chain is drawn from a study of beta chain features in type 1 diabetes. Study-wide points: Patients with type 1 diabetes showed fewer VDJ junction insertions and more deletions. A moderate, significant TCRB CDR3 shortening appeared in type 1 diabetes across four CD4+ subsets.

CD45RO/CCR7/CD25/CD127/CD95/CD27 sorting isolated CD4+ naive, central memory, regulatory and stem cell-like memory cells. Expressed TCRB transcripts were sequenced because the isolated RNA had all been reverse transcribed beforehand. An average roughly 3.5 million reads came from naive, central memory and regulatory T cell samples. The assay was immunoSEQ multiplex PCR, and TCRdb's table has in-frame clones only and misses some. The table has roughly 140,000 clones, around 8.5% seen once. With regard to this clone: Its antigen is not identified.

This CDR3 has 16 amino acids. Germline CDR1 reads SGDLS; CDR2 reads YYNGEE. The ends were cut back, 4 bases at V and 8 bases at J, with 21 bases in the middle. The genes are TRBV9 and TRBJ2-2, with D tentatively TRBD2 (6 bases). The sequencing sample was made of central memory CD4+ T cells from blood. This TCR came from a man between 18 and 35 years old in good health. CDR3 coding DNA: TGTGCCAGCAGCCCGCGGGACTCCTCCCTCGGGGGGGAGCTGTTTTTT. Its translation: CASSPRDSSLGGELFF.